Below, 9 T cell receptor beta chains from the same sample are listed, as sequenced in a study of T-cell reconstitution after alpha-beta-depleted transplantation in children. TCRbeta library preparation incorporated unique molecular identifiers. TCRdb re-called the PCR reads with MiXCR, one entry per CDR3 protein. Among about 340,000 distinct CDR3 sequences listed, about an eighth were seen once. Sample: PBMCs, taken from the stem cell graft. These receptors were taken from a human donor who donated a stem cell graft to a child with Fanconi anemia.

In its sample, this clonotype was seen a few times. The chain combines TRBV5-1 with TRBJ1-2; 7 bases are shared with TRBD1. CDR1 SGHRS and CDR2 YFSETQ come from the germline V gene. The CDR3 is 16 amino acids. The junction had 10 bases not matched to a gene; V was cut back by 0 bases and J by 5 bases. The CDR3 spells CASSLELARGVYGYTF. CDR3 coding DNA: TGCGCCAGCAGCTTGGAATTGGCCAGGGGGGTTTATGGCTACACCTTC.

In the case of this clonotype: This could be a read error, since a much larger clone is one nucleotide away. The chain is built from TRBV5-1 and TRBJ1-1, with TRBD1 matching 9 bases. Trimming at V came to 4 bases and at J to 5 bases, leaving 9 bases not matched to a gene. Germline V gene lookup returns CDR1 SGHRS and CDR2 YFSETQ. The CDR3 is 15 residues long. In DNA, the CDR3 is TGCGCCAGCAGCCCATTCGACAGGGGGAGGACTGAAGCTTTCTTT. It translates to CASSPFDRGRTEAFF. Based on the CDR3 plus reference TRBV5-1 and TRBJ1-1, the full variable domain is KAGVTQTPRYLIKTRGQQVTLSCSPISGHRSVSWYQQTPGQGLQFLFEYFSETQRNKGNFPGRFSGRQFSNSRSEMNVSTLELGDSALYLCASSPFDRGRTEAFFGQGTRLTVV.

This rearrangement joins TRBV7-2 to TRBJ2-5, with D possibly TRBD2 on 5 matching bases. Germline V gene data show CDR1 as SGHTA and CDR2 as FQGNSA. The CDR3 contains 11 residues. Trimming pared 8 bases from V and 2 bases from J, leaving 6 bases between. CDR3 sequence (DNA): TGTGCCAGCCGGGAACAAGAGACCCAGTACTTC. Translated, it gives CASREQETQYF.

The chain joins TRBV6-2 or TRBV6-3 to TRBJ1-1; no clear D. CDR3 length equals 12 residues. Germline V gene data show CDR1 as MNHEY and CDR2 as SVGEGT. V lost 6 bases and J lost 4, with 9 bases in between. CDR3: CASSLRFTEAFF. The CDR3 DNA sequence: TGTGCCAGCAGCCTAAGATTCACTGAAGCTTTCTTT.

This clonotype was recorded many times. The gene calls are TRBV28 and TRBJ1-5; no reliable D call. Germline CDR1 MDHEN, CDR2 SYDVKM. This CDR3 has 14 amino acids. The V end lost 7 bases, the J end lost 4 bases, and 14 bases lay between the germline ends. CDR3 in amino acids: CASKWSGINQPQHF. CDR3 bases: TGTGCCAGCAAATGGTCGGGGATTAATCAGCCCCAGCATTTT. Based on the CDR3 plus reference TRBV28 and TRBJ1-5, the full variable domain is DVKVTQSSRYLVKRTGEKVFLECVQDMDHENMFWYRQDPGLGLRLIYFSYDVKMKEKGDIPEGYSVSREKKERFSLILESASTNQTSMYLCASKWSGINQPQHFGDGTRLSIL.

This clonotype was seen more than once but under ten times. CDR3 amino acids: CASSPSKGYAYGQPQHF. For the CDR3, the DNA is TGTGCCAGCAGCCCATCCAAGGGGTATGCCTACGGTCAGCCCCAGCATTTT. The J gene is TRBJ1-5, the V gene TRBV27, with a weak D call TRBD1 (5 bases). Germline CDR1 is MNHEY and CDR2 is SMNVEV (reference sequence). Trimming took off 6 bases at V and 6 bases at J, with 24 bases between the two ends. The CDR3 extends over 17 amino acids.

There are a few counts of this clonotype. The CDR3 region has the DNA TGTGCCAGCAGCCAAGGGGCGCGTGGGAACACTGAAGCTTTCTTT. Protein product: CASSQGARGNTEAFF. This chain connects TRBV3-1 to TRBJ1-1; D gene ambiguous. CDR3 length: 15 residues. The germline CDR1 and CDR2 sequences are LGHDT and YNNKEL (reference sequence). Trimming shortened V by 1 base and J by 1 base, and 10 bases separated the two germline ends.

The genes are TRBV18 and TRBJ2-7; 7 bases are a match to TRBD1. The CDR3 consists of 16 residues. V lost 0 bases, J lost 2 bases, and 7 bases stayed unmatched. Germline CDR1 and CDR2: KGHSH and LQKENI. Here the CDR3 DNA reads TGTGCCAGCTCACCACCGAAAGGGACAGAAACCTACGAGCAGTACTTC. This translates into CASSPPKGTETYEQYF.

The CDR3 region has the DNA TGCGCCAGCAGCCAAGTTGGAATGGACAACTATGGCTACACCTTC. Its protein is CASSQVGMDNYGYTF. The chain carries TRBV4-3 and TRBJ1-2; D is unclear. The ends were cut back, 1 base at V and 2 bases at J, with 11 bases in the middle. Germline V lookup: CDR1 LGHNA, CDR2 YSLEER. The CDR3 sequence is 15 residues long.